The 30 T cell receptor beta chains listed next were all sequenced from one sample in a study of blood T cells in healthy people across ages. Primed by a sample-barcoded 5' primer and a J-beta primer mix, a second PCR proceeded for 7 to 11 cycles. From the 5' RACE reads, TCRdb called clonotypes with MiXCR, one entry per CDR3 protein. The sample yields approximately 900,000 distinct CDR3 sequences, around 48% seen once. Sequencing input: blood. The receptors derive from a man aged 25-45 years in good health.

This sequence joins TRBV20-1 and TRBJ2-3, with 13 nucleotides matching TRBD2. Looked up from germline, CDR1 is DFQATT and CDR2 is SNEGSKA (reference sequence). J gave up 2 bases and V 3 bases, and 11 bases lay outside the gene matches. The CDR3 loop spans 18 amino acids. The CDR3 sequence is CSASLTSGGAYITDTQYF. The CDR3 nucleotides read TGCAGTGCTAGTCTTACTAGCGGGGGGGCATATATCACAGATACGCAGTATTTT.

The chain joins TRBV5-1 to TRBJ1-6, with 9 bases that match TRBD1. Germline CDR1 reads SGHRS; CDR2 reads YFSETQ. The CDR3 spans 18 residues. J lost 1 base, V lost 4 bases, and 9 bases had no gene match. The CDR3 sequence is CASSPKQGAISYNSPLHF. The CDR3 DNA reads TGCGCCAGCAGCCCGAAACAGGGGGCGATATCCTATAATTCACCCCTCCACTTT.

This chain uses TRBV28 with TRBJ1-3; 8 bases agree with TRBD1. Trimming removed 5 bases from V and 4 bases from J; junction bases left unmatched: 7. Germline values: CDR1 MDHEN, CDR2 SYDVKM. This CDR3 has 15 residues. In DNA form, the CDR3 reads TGTGCCAGCAGTCCCCAGGGGGCAGGGGGAAACACCATATATTTT. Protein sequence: CASSPQGAGGNTIYF.

CDR3 amino acids: CASSATSWVTYEQYF. The CDR3 nucleotides are TGTGCCAGCAGCGCCACTAGTTGGGTAACCTACGAGCAGTACTTC. The chain has TRBV21-1 and TRBJ2-4; the tabulated D call, TRBD2, remains unverified against the DNA. The better agreement between TRBJ2-7 and the DNA end casts doubt on the J call. TRBV21-1 is shown as a pseudogene. This CDR3 contains 15 residues.

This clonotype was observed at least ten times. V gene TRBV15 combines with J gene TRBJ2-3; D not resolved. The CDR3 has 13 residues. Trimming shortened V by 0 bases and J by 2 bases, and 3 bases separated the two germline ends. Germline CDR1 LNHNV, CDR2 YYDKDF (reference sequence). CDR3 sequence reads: CATSREPTDTQYF. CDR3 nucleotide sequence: TGTGCCACCAGCAGAGAGCCCACAGATACGCAGTATTTT.

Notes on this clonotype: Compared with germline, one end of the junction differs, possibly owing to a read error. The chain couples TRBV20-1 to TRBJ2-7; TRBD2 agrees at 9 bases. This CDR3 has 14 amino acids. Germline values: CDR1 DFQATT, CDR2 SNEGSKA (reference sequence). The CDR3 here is CSAGEVSGGYEQYF. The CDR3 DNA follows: TGCAGTGCTGGAGAGGTTAGCGGGGGCTACGAGCAGTACTTC.

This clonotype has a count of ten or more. The CDR3 DNA is TGCAGTACTACCCAAGTAGGTGGGGCCAACGTCCTGACTTTC. Translation gives CSTTQVGGANVLTF. The chain uses TRBV20-1 and TRBJ2-6; the D is unclear. The germline gives CDR1 DFQATT, CDR2 SNEGSKA (reference sequence). This CDR3 contains 14 residues. V lost 8 bases to trimming and J lost 3 bases, with 14 bases between them.

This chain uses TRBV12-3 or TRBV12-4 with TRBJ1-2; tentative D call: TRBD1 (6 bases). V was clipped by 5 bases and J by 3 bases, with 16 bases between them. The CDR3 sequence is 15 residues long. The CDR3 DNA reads TGTGCCAGCAGTCCTGGCGGGGGCGAGGACTATGGCTACACCTTC. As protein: CASSPGGGEDYGYTF.

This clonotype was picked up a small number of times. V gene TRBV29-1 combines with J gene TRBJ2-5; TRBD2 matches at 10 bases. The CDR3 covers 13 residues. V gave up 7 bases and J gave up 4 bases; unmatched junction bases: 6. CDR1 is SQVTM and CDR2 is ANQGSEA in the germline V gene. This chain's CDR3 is CSAGTSVLETQYF. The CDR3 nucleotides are TGCAGCGCCGGGACTAGCGTCTTAGAGACCCAGTACTTC.

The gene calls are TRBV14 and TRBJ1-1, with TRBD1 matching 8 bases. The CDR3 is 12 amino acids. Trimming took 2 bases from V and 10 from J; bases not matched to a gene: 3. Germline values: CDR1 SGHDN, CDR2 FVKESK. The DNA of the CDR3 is TGTGCCAGCAGCCAACCCGACAGGGGAGCTTTCTTT. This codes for CASSQPDRGAFF. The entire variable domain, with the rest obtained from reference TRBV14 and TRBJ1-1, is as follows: EAGVTQFPSHSVIEKGQTVTLRCDPISGHDNLYWYRRVMGKEIKFLLHFVKESKQDESGMPNNRFLAERTGGTYSTLKVQPAELEDSGVYFCASSQPDRGAFFGQGTRLTVV.

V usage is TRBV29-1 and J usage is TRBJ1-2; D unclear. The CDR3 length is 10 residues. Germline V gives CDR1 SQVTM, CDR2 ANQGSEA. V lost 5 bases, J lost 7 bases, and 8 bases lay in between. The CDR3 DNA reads TGCAGCGTTTCGGAGGGTGGCTACACCTTC. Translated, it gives CSVSEGGYTF.

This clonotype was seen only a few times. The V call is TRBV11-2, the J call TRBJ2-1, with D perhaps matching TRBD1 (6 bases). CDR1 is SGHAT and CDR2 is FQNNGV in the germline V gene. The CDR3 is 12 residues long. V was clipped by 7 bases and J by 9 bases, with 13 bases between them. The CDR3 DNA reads TGTGCCAGCAAACGAGGGGGTGGTGAGCAGTTCTTC. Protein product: CASKRGGGEQFF.

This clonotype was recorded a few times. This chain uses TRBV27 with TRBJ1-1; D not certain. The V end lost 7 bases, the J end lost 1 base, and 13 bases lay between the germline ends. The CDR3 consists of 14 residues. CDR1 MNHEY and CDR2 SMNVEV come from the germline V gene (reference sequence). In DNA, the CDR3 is TGTGCCAGCACACCTCTAGGACGGAACACTGAAGCTTTCTTT. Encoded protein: CASTPLGRNTEAFF.

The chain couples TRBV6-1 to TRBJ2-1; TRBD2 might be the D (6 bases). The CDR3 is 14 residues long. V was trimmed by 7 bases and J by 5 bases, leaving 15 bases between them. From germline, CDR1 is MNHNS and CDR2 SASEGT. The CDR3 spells CASTFVGGDNEQFF. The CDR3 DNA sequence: TGTGCCAGCACCTTCGTGGGGGGAGACAATGAGCAGTTCTTC.

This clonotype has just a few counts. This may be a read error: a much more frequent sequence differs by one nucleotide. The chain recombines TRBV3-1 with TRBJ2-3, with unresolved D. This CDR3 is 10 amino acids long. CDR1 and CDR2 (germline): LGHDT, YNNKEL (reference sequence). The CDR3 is CANSRDVRYF. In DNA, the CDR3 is TGTGCCAACAGCCGAGACGTTCGGTATTTT.

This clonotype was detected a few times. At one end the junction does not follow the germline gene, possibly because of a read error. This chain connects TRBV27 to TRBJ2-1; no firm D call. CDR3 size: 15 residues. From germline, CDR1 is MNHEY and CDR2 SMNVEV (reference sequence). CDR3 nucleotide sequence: TGTGCCAGCAGTTTCGGCCTGAGCTCCTACAATGAGCGGTTCTTC. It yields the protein CASSFGLSSYNERFF.

DNA of the CDR3: TGTGCCAGCAGTCCCCAACTAGTCGGCCAAGAGACCCAGTACTTC. Translated: CASSPQLVGQETQYF. The genes are TRBV12-3 or TRBV12-4 and TRBJ2-5; D is perhaps TRBD2 (5 bases). V was trimmed by 5 bases and J by 1 base, leaving 14 bases between them. CDR3 size: 15 residues.

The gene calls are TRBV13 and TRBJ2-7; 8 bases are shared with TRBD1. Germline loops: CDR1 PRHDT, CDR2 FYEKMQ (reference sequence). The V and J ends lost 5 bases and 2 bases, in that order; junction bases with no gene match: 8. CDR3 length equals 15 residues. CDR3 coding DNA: TGTGCCAGCAGCGTACGGACAGGGCCTCCCTACGAGCAGTACTTC. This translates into CASSVRTGPPYEQYF.

CDR3 amino acids: CASRTVTGTDTQYF. The CDR3 coding sequence is TGTGCCAGCAGAACGGTAACTGGCACAGATACGCAGTATTTT. This chain uses TRBV28 with TRBJ2-3; the D is unclear. Germline V CDR1 and CDR2: MDHEN, SYDVKM. The length of the CDR3 is 14 residues. V was shortened by 6 bases and J by 1 base, with 11 bases between the two germline ends.

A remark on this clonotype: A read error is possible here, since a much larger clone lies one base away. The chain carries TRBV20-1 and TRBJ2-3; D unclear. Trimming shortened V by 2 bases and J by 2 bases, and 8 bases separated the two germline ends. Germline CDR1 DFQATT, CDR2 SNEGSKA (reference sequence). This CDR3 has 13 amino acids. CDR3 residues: CSARLTVTDTQYF. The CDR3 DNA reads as TGCAGTGCTAGACTGACGGTCACAGATACGCAGTATTTT.

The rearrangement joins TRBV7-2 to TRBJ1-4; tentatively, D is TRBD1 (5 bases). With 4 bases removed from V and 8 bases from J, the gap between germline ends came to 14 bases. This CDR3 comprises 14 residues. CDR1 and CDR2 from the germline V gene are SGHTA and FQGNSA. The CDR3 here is CASSSMGGIEKLFF. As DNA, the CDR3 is TGTGCCAGCAGCTCAATGGGGGGAATCGAAAAACTGTTTTTT.

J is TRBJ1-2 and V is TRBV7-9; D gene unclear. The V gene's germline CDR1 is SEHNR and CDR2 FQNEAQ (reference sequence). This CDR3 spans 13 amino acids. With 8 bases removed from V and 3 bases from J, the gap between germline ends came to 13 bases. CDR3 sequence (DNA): TGTGCCAGCGGTCACCTACTGGACTATGGCTACACCTTC. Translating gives CASGHLLDYGYTF.

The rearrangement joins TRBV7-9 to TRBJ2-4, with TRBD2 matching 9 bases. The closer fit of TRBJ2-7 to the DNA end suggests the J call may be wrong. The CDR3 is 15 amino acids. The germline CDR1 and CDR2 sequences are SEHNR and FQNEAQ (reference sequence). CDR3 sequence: CASSSSSGAVGEQYF. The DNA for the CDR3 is TGTGCCAGCAGTTCATCTAGCGGGGCAGTAGGCGAGCAGTACTTC.

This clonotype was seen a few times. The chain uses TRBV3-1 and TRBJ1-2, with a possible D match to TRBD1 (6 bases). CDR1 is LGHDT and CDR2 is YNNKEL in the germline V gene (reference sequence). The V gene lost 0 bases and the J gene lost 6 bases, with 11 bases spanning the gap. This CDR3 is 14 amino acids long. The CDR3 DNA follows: TGTGCCAGCAGCCAAGAGGGGACAAGAAATGGCTACACCTTC. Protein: CASSQEGTRNGYTF.

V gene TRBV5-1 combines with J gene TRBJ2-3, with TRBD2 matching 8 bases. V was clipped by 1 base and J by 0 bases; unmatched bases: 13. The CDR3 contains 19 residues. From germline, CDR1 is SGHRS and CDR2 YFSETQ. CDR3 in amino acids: CASSLQLAGSTTSTDTQYF. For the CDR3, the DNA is TGCGCCAGCAGCTTGCAGCTAGCGGGCTCTACCACTAGCACAGATACGCAGTATTTT.

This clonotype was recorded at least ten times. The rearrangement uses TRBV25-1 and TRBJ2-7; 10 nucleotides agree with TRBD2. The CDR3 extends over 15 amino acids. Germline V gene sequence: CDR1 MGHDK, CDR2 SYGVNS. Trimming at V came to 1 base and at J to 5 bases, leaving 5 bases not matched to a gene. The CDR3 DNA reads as TGTGCCAGCAGTGAATCACTAGCGGGGAGGCACGAGCAGTACTTC. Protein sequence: CASSESLAGRHEQYF.

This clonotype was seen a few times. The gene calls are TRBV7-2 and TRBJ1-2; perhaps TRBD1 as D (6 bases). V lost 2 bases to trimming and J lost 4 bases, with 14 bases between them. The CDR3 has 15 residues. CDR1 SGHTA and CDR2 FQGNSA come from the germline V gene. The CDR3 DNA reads TGTGCCAGCAGCTTATCTAGGGGGACTGGCTATGGCTACACCTTC. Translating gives CASSLSRGTGYGYTF. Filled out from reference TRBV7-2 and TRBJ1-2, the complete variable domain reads GAGVSQSPSNKVTEKGKDVELRCDPISGHTALYWYRQSLGQGLEFLIYFQGNSAPDKSGLPSDRFSAERTGGSVSTLTIQRTQQEDSAVYLCASSLSRGTGYGYTFGSGTRLTVV.

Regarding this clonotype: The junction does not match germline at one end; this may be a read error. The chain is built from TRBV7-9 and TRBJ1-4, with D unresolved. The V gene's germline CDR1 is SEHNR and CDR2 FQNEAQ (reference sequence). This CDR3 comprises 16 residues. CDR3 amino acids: CASSAVGVATNEKPFF. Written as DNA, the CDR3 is TGTGCCAGCAGCGCCGTCGGAGTGGCGACTAATGAAAAACCGTTTTTT. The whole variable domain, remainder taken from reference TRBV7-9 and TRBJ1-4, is DTGVSQNPRHKITKRGQNVTFRCDPISEHNRLYWYRQTLGQGPEFLTYFQNEAQLEKSRLLSDRFSAERPKGSFSTLEIQRTEQGDSAMYLCASSAVGVATNEKPFFGSGTQLSVL.

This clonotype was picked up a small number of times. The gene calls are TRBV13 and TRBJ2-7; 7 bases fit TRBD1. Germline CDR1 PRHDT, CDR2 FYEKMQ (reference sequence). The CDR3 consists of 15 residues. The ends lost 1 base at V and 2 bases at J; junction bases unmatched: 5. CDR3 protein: CASSLDSGTAYEQYF. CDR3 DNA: TGTGCCAGCAGCTTAGACTCCGGGACAGCCTACGAGCAGTACTTC.

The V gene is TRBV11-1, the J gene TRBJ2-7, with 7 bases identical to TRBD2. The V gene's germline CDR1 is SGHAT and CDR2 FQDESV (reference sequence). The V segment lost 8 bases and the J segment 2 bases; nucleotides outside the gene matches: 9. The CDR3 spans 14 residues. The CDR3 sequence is CASSNAGVPYEQYF. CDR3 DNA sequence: TGTGCCAGCTCTAATGCGGGGGTCCCCTACGAGCAGTACTTC.